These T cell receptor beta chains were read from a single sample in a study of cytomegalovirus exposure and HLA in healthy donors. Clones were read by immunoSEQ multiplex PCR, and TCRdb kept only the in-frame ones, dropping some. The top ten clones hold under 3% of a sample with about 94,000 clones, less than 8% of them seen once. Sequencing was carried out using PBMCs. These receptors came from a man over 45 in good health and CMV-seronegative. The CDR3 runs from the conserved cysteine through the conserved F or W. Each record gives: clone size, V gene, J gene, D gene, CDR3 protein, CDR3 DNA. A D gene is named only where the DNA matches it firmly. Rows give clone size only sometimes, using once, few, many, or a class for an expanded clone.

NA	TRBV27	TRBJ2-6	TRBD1	CASSVSGTGITGANVLTF	TGTGCCAGCAGCGTTTCCGGGACAGGGATTACCGGGGCCAACGTCCTGACTTTC
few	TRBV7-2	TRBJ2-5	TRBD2	CASSLNPGGGQETQYF	TGTGCCAGCAGCTTAAATCCTGGGGGGGGCCAAGAGACCCAGTACTTC
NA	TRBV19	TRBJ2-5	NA	CASSTRVTGGSTQYF	TGTGCCAGTAGTACCCGTGTGACAGGAGGTTCGACCCAGTACTTC
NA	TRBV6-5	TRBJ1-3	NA	CASRAGGGSGNTIYF	TGTGCCAGCAGAGCCGGGGGGGGATCTGGAAACACCATATATTTT
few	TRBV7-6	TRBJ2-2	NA	CASSYGGTGELFF	TGTGCCAGCAGCTATGGGGGGACCGGGGAGCTGTTTTTT
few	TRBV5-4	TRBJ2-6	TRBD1	CASSARQGVSGANVLTF	TGTGCCAGCAGCGCCCGACAGGGAGTCTCTGGGGCCAACGTCCTGACTTTC
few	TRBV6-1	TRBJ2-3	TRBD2	CASRDGGRTDTQYF	TGTGCCAGTAGGGACGGGGGGAGGACAGATACGCAGTATTTT
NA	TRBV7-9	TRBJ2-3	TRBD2	CASSLTGGRSTDTQYF	TGTGCCAGCAGCTTAACGGGGGGTCGTTCGACAGATACGCAGTATTTT
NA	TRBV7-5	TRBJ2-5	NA	CARSLRSLAAQETQYF	TGTGCCAGAAGCTTAAGGTCCCTAGCGGCTCAAGAGACCCAGTACTTC
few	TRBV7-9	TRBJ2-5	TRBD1	CASSLGDSRGWTQYF	TGTGCCAGCAGCTTAGGGGACAGTCGAGGATGGACCCAGTACTTC
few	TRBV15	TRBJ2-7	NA	CATSRDTDEQYF	TGTGCCACCAGCAGAGATACGGACGAGCAGTACTTC
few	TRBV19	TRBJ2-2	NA	CASSIGQGNTGELFF	TGTGCCAGTAGTATAGGCCAGGGGAACACCGGGGAGCTGTTTTTT
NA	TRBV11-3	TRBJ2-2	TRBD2	CASSLTGGSAGELFF	TGTGCCAGCAGCTTAACGGGGGGAAGCGCCGGGGAGCTGTTTTTT
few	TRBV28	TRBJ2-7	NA	CASSLFSTRTTYEQYF	TGTGCCAGCAGTTTGTTCTCGACCAGGACAACCTACGAGCAGTACTTC
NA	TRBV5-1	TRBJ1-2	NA	CASSLDGGAEYGYTF	TGCGCCAGCAGCTTGGATGGGGGGGCAGAATATGGCTACACCTTC
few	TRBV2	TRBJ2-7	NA	CASSVSYEQYF	TGTGCCAGCAGCGTTTCCTACGAGCAGTACTTC
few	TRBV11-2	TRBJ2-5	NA	CASSPPTGVQETQYF	TGTGCCAGCAGCCCCCCGACAGGAGTTCAAGAGACCCAGTACTTC
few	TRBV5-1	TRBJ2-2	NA	CASSLLADGELFF	TGCGCCAGCAGCTTGTTGGCAGACGGGGAGCTGTTTTTT
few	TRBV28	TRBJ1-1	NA	CASNPLESRGTEAFF	TGTGCCAGCAACCCCCTGGAGAGCCGAGGGACTGAAGCTTTCTTT
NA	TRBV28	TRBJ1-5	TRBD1	CASCGETGSSEPQHF	TGTGCCAGCTGTGGGGAGACAGGGAGCTCAGAGCCCCAGCATTTT
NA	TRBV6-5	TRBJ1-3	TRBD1	CASRRDSLSGNTIYF	TGTGCCAGCAGACGGGACAGCCTCTCTGGAAACACCATATATTTT
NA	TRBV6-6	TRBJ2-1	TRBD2	CASSSLAGGLQLEFF	TGTGCCAGCAGTTCCTTAGCGGGAGGTTTACAATTGGAGTTCTTC
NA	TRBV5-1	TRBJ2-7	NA	CASSLEGQGYEQYF	TGCGCCAGCAGCTTGGAGGGGCAGGGCTACGAGCAGTACTTC
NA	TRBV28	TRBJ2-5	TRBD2	CASRSPGLEETQYF	TGTGCCAGCAGGTCACCTGGACTAGAAGAGACCCAGTACTTC
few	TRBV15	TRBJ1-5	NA	CATSRDQGQPQHF	TGTGCCACCAGCAGAGACCAGGGCCAGCCCCAGCATTTT
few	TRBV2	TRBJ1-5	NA	CASSPSWEVPLRSQPQHF	TGTGCCAGCAGCCCTTCCTGGGAGGTTCCCCTTAGGAGTCAGCCCCAGCATTTT